This T cell receptor beta chain was sequenced for a study of T cell responses to AZD1222 COVID-19 vaccine. Study-wide points: Baseline seropositivity characterized only a handful of AZD1222 recipients. Clonal diversity may have been underestimated in mostly white British donors. Spike-specific TCR breadth rose after two AZD1222 doses, and depth rose as well.

As concerns this clone: Its antigen is currently unknown.

Pooled in the analysis were second doses at about 4 or about 12 weeks. The germline gives CDR1 KGHDR, CDR2 SFDVKD. Trimming took 3 bases from V and 4 from J, leaving 6 bases between them. The CDR3 runs 13 residues. Method: immunoSEQ multiplex PCR; TCRdb's copy keeps in-frame clones and lacks some. The sample includes roughly 150,000 clones, over 80% of them seen just once. The receptor was isolated from an adult who received the AZD1222 COVID-19 vaccine. This specimen consisted of peripheral blood, obtained 28 days after the second AZD1222 dose. The chain couples TRBV24-1 to TRBJ1-5; the D gene is possibly TRBD1 (6 bases). The chain's CDR3 is CATSDRGNQPQHF. The CDR3 DNA reads as TGTGCCACCAGTGATAGGGGGAATCAGCCCCAGCATTTT.